The 24 T cell receptor beta chains below were found in one sample sequenced in a study of cytomegalovirus exposure and HLA in healthy donors. Primers included in the PCR were 60 Vbeta and 13 Jbeta primers. This table comes from immunoSEQ multiplex PCR, and its TCRdb copy is limited to in-frame clones, with some not included. The sample lists 90,000 to 140,000 clones, about 80% occurring once. Specimen: PBMCs. The receptors shown here come from a man between 40 and 49 years old in good health and CMV-seropositive.

The chain is built from TRBV7-2 and TRBJ2-5; 9 positions match TRBD2. J lost 4 bases, V lost 1 base, and 7 bases had no gene match. The CDR3 is 16 residues long. Germline V gene lookup returns CDR1 SGHTA and CDR2 FQGNSA. The chain's CDR3 is CASSLGAGGRVETQYF. DNA of the CDR3: TGTGCCAGCAGCTTAGGAGCGGGGGGCCGGGTAGAGACCCAGTACTTC. Complete variable domain (other parts from reference TRBV7-2 and TRBJ2-5): GAGVSQSPSNKVTEKGKDVELRCDPISGHTALYWYRQSLGQGLEFLIYFQGNSAPDKSGLPSDRFSAERTGGSVSTLTIQRTQQEDSAVYLCASSLGAGGRVETQYFGPGTRLLVL.

For this clone: Other DNA sequences within the sample encode an identical CDR3. The J gene is TRBJ1-4, the V gene TRBV7-9; no clear D. The V gene lost 1 base and the J gene lost 7 bases, with 13 bases spanning the gap. This CDR3 is 15 amino acids long. Germline lookup yields CDR1 SEHNR and CDR2 FQNEAQ (reference sequence). CDR3 sequence (DNA): TGTGCCAGCAGCTTAGATCGGCAGAACAGTGAAAAACTGTTTTTT. Amino acid sequence: CASSLDRQNSEKLFF.

The chain employs TRBV7-6 and TRBJ2-5; D is perhaps TRBD1 (5 bases). Germline CDR1 SGHVS, CDR2 FNYEAQ. CDR3 length: 14 residues. V lost 5 bases and J 2 bases, leaving 12 bases between the germline ends. The CDR3 here is CASSPPAGQETQYF. DNA of the CDR3: TGTGCCAGCAGCCCCCCTGCAGGGCAAGAGACCCAGTACTTC.

This clone is a singleton in its sample. The V and J genes are TRBV6-6 and TRBJ1-2; D unresolved. Trimming cost V 7 bases and J 6 bases, with 15 bases left between them. This CDR3 region has 13 residues. Germline V CDR1 and CDR2: MNHNY, SVGAGI (reference sequence). DNA for the CDR3: TGTGCCAGCATTAAAACGGACTTCGATGGCTACACCTTC. This translates into CASIKTDFDGYTF.

Only a few counts were recorded for this clone. V and J are TRBV7-9 and TRBJ1-1, with TRBD1 as a possible D gene (5 bases). The CDR3 runs to 18 residues. V was cut by 1 base and J by 1 base, with 19 bases left in between. In germline, CDR1 is SEHNR, CDR2 FQNEAQ (reference sequence). The CDR3 region has the DNA TGTGCCAGCAGCTTAGTGGGGGGAGGGCTTTGGGGGAACACTGAAGCTTTCTTT. Its translation: CASSLVGGGLWGNTEAFF.

The chain carries TRBV11-3 and TRBJ1-6; D uncertain. This CDR3 region has 13 residues. The V gene's germline CDR1 is SGHNT and CDR2 YENEEA. Trimming left V 8 bases short and J 5 bases short, with 10 bases between. The CDR3 loop is CASATGNNSPLHF. In DNA, the CDR3 is TGTGCCAGCGCGACGGGGAATAATTCACCCCTCCACTTT.

The chain joins TRBV9 to TRBJ1-3; tentative D call: TRBD1 (6 bases). The CDR3 covers 15 residues. CDR1 and CDR2 (germline): SGDLS, YYNGEE. The germline V and J ends were trimmed by 4 bases and 0 bases, with 11 bases remaining between them. CDR3 DNA: TGTGCCAGCAGCAGACAGGTCACCTCTGGAAACACCATATATTTT. Its protein is CASSRQVTSGNTIYF. The complete variable domain, with remaining parts taken from reference TRBV9 and TRBJ1-3, reads DSGVTQTPKHLITATGQRVTLRCSPRSGDLSVYWYQQSLDQGLQFLIQYYNGEERAKGNILERFSAQQFPDLHSELNLSSLELGDSALYFCASSRQVTSGNTIYFGEGSWLTVV.

The chain combines TRBV19 with TRBJ2-7, with a tentative D call TRBD1 (6 bases). V lost 11 bases and J lost 6, with 17 bases in between. The CDR3 spans 12 residues. Germline V gives CDR1 LNHDA, CDR2 SQIVND (reference sequence). CDR3 region: CAGHRAWCEQYF. CDR3 nucleotide sequence: TGTGCCGGGCACAGGGCCTGGTGCGAGCAGTACTTC.

The rearrangement joins TRBV4-1 to TRBJ2-7, with a possible D match to TRBD2 (7 bases). The germline V and J ends were trimmed by 4 bases and 6 bases, with 19 bases remaining between them. CDR3 size: 15 residues. CDR1 is MGHRA, CDR2 YSYEKL, per germline. The CDR3 coding sequence is TGCGCCAGCAGCCCTTCAAGGGGGGGGCTTCGCGAGCAGTACTTC. This gives the protein CASSPSRGGLREQYF.

V and J are TRBV15 and TRBJ2-7; 8 nucleotides match TRBD2. Germline V gene data show CDR1 as LNHNV and CDR2 as YYDKDF (reference sequence). With 0 bases clipped from V and 3 bases from J, the junction kept 10 bases outside the gene matches. The CDR3 sequence is 17 residues long. Here the CDR3 DNA reads TGTGCCACCAGCAGAGATCCCTGGCTAGCGGGTGACTACGAGCAGTACTTC. The encoded protein is CATSRDPWLAGDYEQYF. The full variable domain, rest sourced from reference TRBV15 and TRBJ2-7, is DAMVIQNPRYQVTQFGKPVTLSCSQTLNHNVMYWYQQKSSQAPKLLFHYYDKDFNNEADTPDNFQSRRPNTSFCFLDIRSPGLGDTAMYLCATSRDPWLAGDYEQYFGPGTRLTVT.

Only one count was recorded for this clone. This sequence joins TRBV12-5 and TRBJ2-3; 8 bases map to TRBD1. V lost 5 bases to trimming and J lost 2 bases; unmatched junction nucleotides: 3. From germline, CDR1 is LGHNT and CDR2 FRNRAP. CDR3 length: 14 residues. Here the CDR3 DNA reads TGTGCTAGTGGTAGGGACAGGATCACAGATACGCAGTATTTT. It codes for CASGRDRITDTQYF. The whole variable domain, remainder taken from reference TRBV12-5 and TRBJ2-3, is DARVTQTPRHKVTEMGQEVTMRCQPILGHNTVFWYRQTMMQGLELLAYFRNRAPLDDSGMPKDRFSAEMPDATLATLKIQPSEPRDSAVYFCASGRDRITDTQYFGPGTRLTVL.

The chain carries TRBV4-1 and TRBJ2-1; D perhaps matches TRBD2 (6 bases). This CDR3 is built from 14 residues. Looked up from germline, CDR1 is MGHRA and CDR2 is YSYEKL. With 4 bases removed from V and 5 bases from J, the gap between germline ends came to 12 bases. The CDR3 loop is CASSPARGNNEQFF. The CDR3 DNA reads TGCGCCAGCAGCCCCGCCCGCGGGAACAATGAGCAGTTCTTC.

The chain employs TRBV6-1 and TRBJ2-5, with 12 positions matching TRBD1. V trimming: 10 bases; J trimming: 8 bases; junction bases outside the gene matches: 8. CDR1 is MNHNS and CDR2 is SASEGT in the germline V gene. The CDR3 has 13 residues. The CDR3 coding sequence is TGTGCCACAAAAAGGGGACAGGGGGCAACCCAGTACTTC. Translating gives CATKRGQGATQYF.

V usage is TRBV5-1 and J usage is TRBJ2-1, with 13 bases fitting TRBD2. The CDR3 extends over 16 amino acids. Germline V gene data show CDR1 as SGHRS and CDR2 as YFSETQ. Unmatched junction bases numbered 2, after V lost 0 bases and J lost 5 bases. The CDR3 nucleotides are TGCGCCAGCAGCTTGGCGGGACTAGCGGGAAACAATGAGCAGTTCTTC. It translates to CASSLAGLAGNNEQFF. Complete variable domain (other parts from reference TRBV5-1 and TRBJ2-1): KAGVTQTPRYLIKTRGQQVTLSCSPISGHRSVSWYQQTPGQGLQFLFEYFSETQRNKGNFPGRFSGRQFSNSRSEMNVSTLELGDSALYLCASSLAGLAGNNEQFFGPGTRLTVL.

The chain has TRBV7-9 and TRBJ1-1; D unresolved. Germline V lookup: CDR1 SEHNR, CDR2 FQNEAQ (reference sequence). The V end was cut by 5 bases, the J end by 1 base, with 20 bases between. The CDR3 spans 17 residues. The CDR3 bases are TGTGCCAGCAGCCTGGTTGTTAGACACTCGGAGAACACTGAAGCTTTCTTT. Residues: CASSLVVRHSENTEAFF.

The CDR3 DNA follows: TGTGCCAGCAGCTTATTAAAAGGAGGCTTCTATGGCTACACCTTC. Translating it yields CASSLLKGGFYGYTF. The V gene is TRBV7-2, the J gene TRBJ1-2; the D is unclear. Germline V gene lookup returns CDR1 SGHTA and CDR2 FQGNSA. The CDR3 has 15 amino acids. V was cut by 2 bases and J by 4 bases, with 14 bases left in between.

The J gene is TRBJ2-7, the V gene TRBV10-1; D is unresolved. Germline loops: CDR1 WNHNN, CDR2 SYGVQD (reference sequence). V shed 9 bases and J shed 2 bases, with 14 bases lying between them. This CDR3 comprises 13 residues. The CDR3 sequence: CARPPARTYEQYF. The CDR3, as DNA: TGCGCCAGGCCCCCCGCCAGGACCTACGAGCAGTACTTC.

This chain links TRBV6-4 with TRBJ2-2; possible D gene TRBD1, 6 bases. Germline assignment: CDR1 MRHNA and CDR2 SNTAGT. The CDR3 is 14 amino acids. V dropped 7 bases and J dropped 1 base, with 10 bases sitting between them. The CDR3 DNA is TGTGCCAGCAAACCGACAGGGAACACCGGGGAGCTGTTTTTT. Its translation: CASKPTGNTGELFF.

This clone was recorded a few times. This chain joins TRBV30 and TRBJ2-2; D might be TRBD1 (6 bases). The germline V gene encodes CDR1 GTSNPN and CDR2 SVGIG (reference sequence). The CDR3 consists of 13 residues. V was pared by 4 bases and J by 4 bases, with 10 bases between. As DNA, the CDR3 is TGTGCCTGGAACAGGGTAGGCACCGGGGAGCTGTTTTTT. Translated: CAWNRVGTGELFF.

The CDR3 loop reads CASSPGRTDTQYF. The DNA of the CDR3 is TGTGCCAGCTCACCAGGGAGGACAGATACGCAGTATTTT. The chain combines TRBV18 with TRBJ2-3, with a tentative D call TRBD2 (6 bases). Trimming left V 2 bases short and J 3 bases short, with 6 bases between. The CDR3 is made up of 13 amino acids. Germline V gene sequence: CDR1 KGHSH, CDR2 LQKENI.

The chain joins TRBV2 to TRBJ2-5; 7 bases line up with TRBD1. The J segment lost 1 base and the V segment lost 6 bases, leaving 5 bases of the junction unmatched. The germline CDR1 and CDR2 sequences are SNHLY and FYNNEI. The length of the CDR3 is 14 residues. CDR3 sequence reads: CASRLGTAQETQYF. DNA for the CDR3: TGTGCCAGCAGACTCGGGACAGCCCAAGAGACCCAGTACTTC.

This chain joins TRBV29-1 and TRBJ2-7; perhaps TRBD2 as D (6 bases). Germline V CDR1 and CDR2: SQVTM, ANQGSEA. The CDR3 contains 12 residues. Trimming shortened V by 4 bases and J by 6 bases, and 13 bases separated the two germline ends. Here the CDR3 reads CSVGRGSSEQYF. In nucleotides, the CDR3 is TGCAGCGTTGGGCGGGGATCGTCCGAGCAGTACTTC.

CDR3 loop: CASSPDSRSSYEQYF. In nucleotides, the CDR3 is TGTGCCAGCAGTCCGGACTCCCGGAGCTCCTACGAGCAGTACTTC. The chain joins TRBV28 to TRBJ2-7; D is possibly TRBD2 (5 bases). This CDR3 comprises 15 residues. Germline loops: CDR1 MDHEN, CDR2 SYDVKM. Trimming pared 5 bases from V and 0 bases from J, leaving 14 bases between.

The chain combines TRBV18 with TRBJ2-7; TRBD2 matches 14 bases. The length of the CDR3 is 15 residues. CDR1 KGHSH and CDR2 LQKENI come from the germline V gene. Unmatched junction bases numbered 4, after V lost 6 bases and J lost 3 bases. In nucleotides, the CDR3 is TGTGCCAGCTCGGCGGGACTAGCGGGAGTCTACGAGCAGTACTTC. It encodes CASSAGLAGVYEQYF.